This TCR beta chain stems from a study of vaccination effects on CD4 cells after COVID-19. Overall study results and limits: There were few convalescent patients in the study and no early post-infection timepoints.

Following culture for around 10 days, CD4+ T cells were isolated. Worth noting for this clone: Its antigen is unknown.

Profiled with immunoSEQ multiplex PCR; TCRdb holds only in-frame clones, not every one. The table records approximately 37,000 clones, 82% of them present only once. This clonotype originated in a human donor who received a COVID-19 vaccine. Sequenced material: CD4+ T cells from PBMCs cultured without peptide, taken before COVID-19 vaccination.

CDR3 coding DNA: TGTGCCAGCAGCCAACGACTAGCGGGGGGGCCACCAGGGGCCAACGTCCTGACTTTC. Its protein product is CASSQRLAGGPPGANVLTF. The chain joins TRBV3-1 (or the pseudogene TRBV3-2) to TRBJ2-6, with TRBD2 matching 14 bases. V shed 2 bases and J 4 bases; nucleotides not matched to a gene: 7. The CDR3 length is 19 residues. The germline gives CDR1 LGHDT, CDR2 YNNKEL (reference sequence).